The 16 T cell receptor beta chains listed next were all sequenced from one sample in a study of cytomegalovirus exposure and HLA in healthy donors. Primers: 60 Vbeta forward and 13 Jbeta reverse. Repertoires were generated with immunoSEQ multiplex PCR, while TCRdb's copy carries only in-frame clones and drops some. This sample has 160,000 or so clones, with approximately 84% found just once. What was sequenced was PBMCs. The receptors originated from a middle-aged woman in good health and CMV-seropositive.

This rearrangement joins TRBV7-9 to TRBJ2-1, with 9 bases aligning to TRBD1. With 6 bases clipped from V and 5 bases from J, the junction kept 11 bases outside the gene matches. In germline, CDR1 is SEHNR, CDR2 FQNEAQ (reference sequence). The CDR3 covers 16 residues. In DNA form, the CDR3 reads TGTGCCAGCAGTCCTACCGGGACAGGGCTCCACAATGAGCAGTTCTTC. Residues: CASSPTGTGLHNEQFF.

This clone was counted a few times. The V call is TRBV21-1, the J call TRBJ2-7; the D call in the table, TRBD1, was not verified against the DNA. TRBV21-1 is reported as a pseudogene. The length of the CDR3 is 15 residues. The CDR3 sequence: CASSNEPGTHYEQYF. The CDR3 DNA follows: TGTGCCAGCAGCAACGAACCCGGGACACACTACGAGCAGTACTTC.

The V and J genes are TRBV9 and TRBJ2-7, with 7 bases aligning to TRBD2. This CDR3 is built from 12 residues. V was clipped by 4 bases and J by 3 bases; unmatched bases: 1. Germline CDR1 reads SGDLS; CDR2 reads YYNGEE. The CDR3: CASSTGGYEQYF. The CDR3 DNA follows: TGTGCCAGCAGCACGGGGGGCTACGAGCAGTACTTC.

This clone was picked up one time. The genes are TRBV6-5 and TRBJ1-6, with 11 positions matching TRBD1. Germline CDR1 is MNHEY and CDR2 is SVGAGI. J was trimmed by 9 bases and V by 3 bases; bases with no gene match: 4. The CDR3 extends over 15 amino acids. CDR3 amino acids: CASSYSGQGGSPLHF. Written as DNA, the CDR3 is TGTGCCAGCAGTTATTCGGGACAGGGGGGTTCACCCCTCCACTTT.

This sequence joins TRBV7-9 and TRBJ1-4; D remains ambiguous. There are 15 residues in the CDR3. Germline V gene lookup returns CDR1 SEHNR and CDR2 FQNEAQ (reference sequence). The V end lost 7 bases, the J end lost 6 bases, and 18 bases lay between the germline ends. This CDR3 reads CASTDKLDDHEKLFF. The DNA of the CDR3 is TGTGCCAGCACCGACAAACTCGATGACCATGAAAAACTGTTTTTT.

The sample holds a few counts of this clone. The chain couples TRBV11-2 to TRBJ1-1; 8 bases fit TRBD1. V trimming: 3 bases; J trimming: 7 bases; junction bases outside the gene matches: 16. Germline-derived CDR1 and CDR2 are SGHAT and FQNNGV. There are 17 residues in the CDR3. The CDR3 DNA reads as TGTGCCAGCAGCTTCGAGCTCGCAGGGGGCAGAAGTTATGAAGCTTTCTTT. This gives the protein CASSFELAGGRSYEAFF.

V gene TRBV2 combines with J gene TRBJ2-2; the D is unclear. V lost 8 bases and J 6 bases, leaving 4 bases between the germline ends. From germline, CDR1 is SNHLY and CDR2 FYNNEI. The length of the CDR3 is 10 residues. The chain's CDR3 is CASSAGELFF. The CDR3 DNA reads as TGTGCCAGCTCTGCCGGGGAGCTGTTTTTT.

The J gene is TRBJ1-2, the V gene TRBV30; 9 bases map to TRBD1. CDR1 and CDR2 (germline): GTSNPN, SVGIG (reference sequence). This CDR3 spans 13 amino acids. With V trimmed by 4 bases and J by 5 bases, 5 bases remained unmatched. The CDR3 nucleotides read TGTGCCTGGAACTGGGACAGGGATTATGGCTACACCTTC. Residues: CAWNWDRDYGYTF.

This clone was counted a few times. V is TRBV5-4 and J is TRBJ1-2, with D unresolved. The germline V and J ends were trimmed by 0 bases and 0 bases, with 9 bases remaining between them. CDR1 and CDR2 (germline): SGHNT, YYREEE (reference sequence). This CDR3 region has 15 residues. Here the CDR3 reads CASSLDGNPNYGYTF. The CDR3 region has the DNA TGTGCCAGCAGCTTGGATGGCAATCCTAACTATGGCTACACCTTC.

This clone has just one count. The genes are TRBV7-8 and TRBJ2-5; the D is unclear. With the DNA end fitting TRBJ2-7 better, the J assignment may be wrong. The CDR3 has 14 amino acids. The germline CDR1 and CDR2 sequences are SGHVS and FQNEAQ. The DNA for the CDR3 is TGTGCCAGCAGCTTAGCGCTTGGGGACTACGAGCAGTACTTC. Protein sequence: CASSLALGDYEQYF.

The chain joins TRBV6-6 to TRBJ1-1; TRBD1 aligns across 10 bases. V was pared by 0 bases and J by 6 bases, with 7 bases of the junction left unmatched. The CDR3 has 16 residues. The germline V gene encodes CDR1 MNHNY and CDR2 SVGAGI (reference sequence). The CDR3, as DNA: TGTGCCAGCAGTTACTCGTTACGGGACAGGGGACCTGAAGCTTTCTTT. This gives the protein CASSYSLRDRGPEAFF.

The rearrangement links TRBV20-1 to TRBJ2-7, with D possibly TRBD2 on 6 matching bases. Germline-derived CDR1 and CDR2 are DFQATT and SNEGSKA (reference sequence). This CDR3 is built from 11 residues. V lost 1 base and J 6 bases, leaving 7 bases between the germline ends. The CDR3 DNA reads TGCAGTGCTAGAGGGACTACCGAGCAGTACTTC. It is translated as CSARGTTEQYF.

This clone appeared a few times. The J gene is TRBJ1-2, the V gene TRBV28; no clear D gene. This CDR3 has 11 amino acids. V was pared by 8 bases and J by 6 bases, with 10 bases between. Germline V gene sequence: CDR1 MDHEN, CDR2 SYDVKM. CDR3 sequence: CASSSTNGYTF. Here the CDR3 DNA reads TGTGCCAGCTCCAGTACTAATGGCTACACCTTC.

CDR3 bases: TGTGCCAGCAGCTCGAAGCTAGCGGGGGGGCTTCAGTTCTCCTACAATGAGCAGTTCTTC. It specifies CASSSKLAGGLQFSYNEQFF. The V gene is TRBV5-4, the J gene TRBJ2-1, with TRBD2 identical over 12 bases. This CDR3 spans 20 amino acids. Trimming cost V 3 bases and J 0 bases; bases outside gene matches: 13. Germline loops: CDR1 SGHNT, CDR2 YYREEE (reference sequence).

The V gene is TRBV7-8, the J gene TRBJ1-1; perhaps TRBD1 as D (5 bases). V was clipped by 8 bases and J by 0 bases, with 13 bases between them. This CDR3 has 14 residues. Germline CDR1 SGHVS, CDR2 FQNEAQ. DNA of the CDR3: TGTGCCAGCCGGGGGACGGTTATGAACACTGAAGCTTTCTTT. Translated: CASRGTVMNTEAFF.

This chain joins TRBV6-1 and TRBJ1-5; 7 bases fit TRBD1. Germline CDR1 MNHNS, CDR2 SASEGT. V shed 4 bases and J 3 bases; nucleotides not matched to a gene: 6. CDR3 size: 15 residues. The CDR3 DNA is TGTGCCAGCAGTGGAAGCAGGGGGTCCAATCAGCCCCAGCATTTT. Protein sequence: CASSGSRGSNQPQHF.